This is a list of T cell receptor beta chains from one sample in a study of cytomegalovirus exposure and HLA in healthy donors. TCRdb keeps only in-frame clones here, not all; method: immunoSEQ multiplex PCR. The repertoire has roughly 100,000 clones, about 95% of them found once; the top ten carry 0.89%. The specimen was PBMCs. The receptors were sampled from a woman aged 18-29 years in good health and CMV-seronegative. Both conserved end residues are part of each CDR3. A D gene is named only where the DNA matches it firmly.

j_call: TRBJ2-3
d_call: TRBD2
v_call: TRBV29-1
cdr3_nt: TGCAGCGGCGGGAGAGGGACTCCTATAAGCACAGATACGCAGTATTTT
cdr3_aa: CSGGRGTPISTDTQYF

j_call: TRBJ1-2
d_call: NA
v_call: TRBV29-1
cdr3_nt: TGCAGCGTTGATAGTAGGGGGTATGGCTACACCTTC
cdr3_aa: CSVDSRGYGYTF

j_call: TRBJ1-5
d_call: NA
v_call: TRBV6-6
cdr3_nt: TGTGCCAGCAGTTGGGAGTCCAGCAATCAGCCCCAGCATTTT
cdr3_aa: CASSWESSNQPQHF

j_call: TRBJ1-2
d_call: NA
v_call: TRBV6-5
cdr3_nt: TGTGCCAGCAGTTCGGGCGACAGGCCGAATGGCTACACCTTC
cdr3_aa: CASSSGDRPNGYTF

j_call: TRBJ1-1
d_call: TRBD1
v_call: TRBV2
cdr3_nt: TGTGCCAGCAGGGAAGGGACAGGGACCACTGAAGCTTTCTTT
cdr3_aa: CASREGTGTTEAFF

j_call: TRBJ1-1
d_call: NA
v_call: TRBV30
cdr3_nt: TGTGCCTGGAGTCCCTACACTGAAGCTTTCTTT
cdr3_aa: CAWSPYTEAFF

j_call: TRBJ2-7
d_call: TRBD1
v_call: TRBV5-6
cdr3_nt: TGTGCCAGCAGCCTGGGTAGGGGGCTCTACGAGCAGTACTTC
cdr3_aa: CASSLGRGLYEQYF

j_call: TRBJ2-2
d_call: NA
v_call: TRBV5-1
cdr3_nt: TGCGCCAGCAGGGCTCTCCCGAACACCGGGGAGCTGTTTTTT
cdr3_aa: CASRALPNTGELFF

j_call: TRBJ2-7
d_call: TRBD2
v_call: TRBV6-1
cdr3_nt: TGTGCCAGCGGGTCAACTAGCGGGGATTACGAGCAGTACTTC
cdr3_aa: CASGSTSGDYEQYF

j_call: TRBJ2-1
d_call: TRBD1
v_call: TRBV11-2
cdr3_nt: TGTGCCAGCAGCTCCCAGACAGGGTTGGCCTACAATGAGCAGTTCTTC
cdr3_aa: CASSSQTGLAYNEQFF

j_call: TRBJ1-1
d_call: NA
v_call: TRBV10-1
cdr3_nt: TGCGCCAGCAGCTCAGGGGTCCCGGGAACTGAAGCTTTCTTT
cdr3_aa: CASSSGVPGTEAFF

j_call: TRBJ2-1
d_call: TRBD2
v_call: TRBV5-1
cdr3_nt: TGCGCCAGCAGCTCGACTAGCGGGGGGCGTAATGAGCAGTTCTTC
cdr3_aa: CASSSTSGGRNEQFF

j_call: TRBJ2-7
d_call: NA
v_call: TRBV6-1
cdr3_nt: TGTGCCAGCAGTCCCACCGGGCTCGGGAAGGAGCAGTACTTC
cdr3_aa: CASSPTGLGKEQYF

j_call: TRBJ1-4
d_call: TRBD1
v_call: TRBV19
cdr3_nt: TGTGCCAGTACTGACAGGGGAAGCGAAAAACTGTTTTTT
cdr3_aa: CASTDRGSEKLFF

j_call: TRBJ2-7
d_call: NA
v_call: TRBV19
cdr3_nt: TGTGCCAGTAGGAGATCTGGACAAAATACCTACGAGCAGTACTTC
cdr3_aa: CASRRSGQNTYEQYF

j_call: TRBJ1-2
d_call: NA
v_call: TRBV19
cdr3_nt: TGTGCCAGTAGTGAGCCGGACAGTAACTATGGCTACACCTTC
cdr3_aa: CASSEPDSNYGYTF